This note documents a single T cell receptor (beta chain) sequence. The sample originates from a study of control samples from healthy donors and cancer patients. This table comes from immunoSEQ multiplex PCR, and its TCRdb copy is limited to in-frame clones, with some not included. Of 150,000 to 200,000 clones listed, around nine tenths are singletons. Trimming pared 7 bases from V and 1 base from J, leaving 16 bases between. The germline V gene has CDR1 SNHLY and CDR2 FYNNEI. CDR3 length equals 15 residues. Sequenced sample: blood. This sequence was found in a woman in her 30s in good health. This rearrangement joins TRBV2 to TRBJ1-2, with D perhaps matching TRBD1 (6 bases). The CDR3 nucleotides read TGTGCCAGCAATTCCTTTACAGGGAGTAACTATGGCTACACCTTC. This sequence encodes CASNSFTGSNYGYTF.